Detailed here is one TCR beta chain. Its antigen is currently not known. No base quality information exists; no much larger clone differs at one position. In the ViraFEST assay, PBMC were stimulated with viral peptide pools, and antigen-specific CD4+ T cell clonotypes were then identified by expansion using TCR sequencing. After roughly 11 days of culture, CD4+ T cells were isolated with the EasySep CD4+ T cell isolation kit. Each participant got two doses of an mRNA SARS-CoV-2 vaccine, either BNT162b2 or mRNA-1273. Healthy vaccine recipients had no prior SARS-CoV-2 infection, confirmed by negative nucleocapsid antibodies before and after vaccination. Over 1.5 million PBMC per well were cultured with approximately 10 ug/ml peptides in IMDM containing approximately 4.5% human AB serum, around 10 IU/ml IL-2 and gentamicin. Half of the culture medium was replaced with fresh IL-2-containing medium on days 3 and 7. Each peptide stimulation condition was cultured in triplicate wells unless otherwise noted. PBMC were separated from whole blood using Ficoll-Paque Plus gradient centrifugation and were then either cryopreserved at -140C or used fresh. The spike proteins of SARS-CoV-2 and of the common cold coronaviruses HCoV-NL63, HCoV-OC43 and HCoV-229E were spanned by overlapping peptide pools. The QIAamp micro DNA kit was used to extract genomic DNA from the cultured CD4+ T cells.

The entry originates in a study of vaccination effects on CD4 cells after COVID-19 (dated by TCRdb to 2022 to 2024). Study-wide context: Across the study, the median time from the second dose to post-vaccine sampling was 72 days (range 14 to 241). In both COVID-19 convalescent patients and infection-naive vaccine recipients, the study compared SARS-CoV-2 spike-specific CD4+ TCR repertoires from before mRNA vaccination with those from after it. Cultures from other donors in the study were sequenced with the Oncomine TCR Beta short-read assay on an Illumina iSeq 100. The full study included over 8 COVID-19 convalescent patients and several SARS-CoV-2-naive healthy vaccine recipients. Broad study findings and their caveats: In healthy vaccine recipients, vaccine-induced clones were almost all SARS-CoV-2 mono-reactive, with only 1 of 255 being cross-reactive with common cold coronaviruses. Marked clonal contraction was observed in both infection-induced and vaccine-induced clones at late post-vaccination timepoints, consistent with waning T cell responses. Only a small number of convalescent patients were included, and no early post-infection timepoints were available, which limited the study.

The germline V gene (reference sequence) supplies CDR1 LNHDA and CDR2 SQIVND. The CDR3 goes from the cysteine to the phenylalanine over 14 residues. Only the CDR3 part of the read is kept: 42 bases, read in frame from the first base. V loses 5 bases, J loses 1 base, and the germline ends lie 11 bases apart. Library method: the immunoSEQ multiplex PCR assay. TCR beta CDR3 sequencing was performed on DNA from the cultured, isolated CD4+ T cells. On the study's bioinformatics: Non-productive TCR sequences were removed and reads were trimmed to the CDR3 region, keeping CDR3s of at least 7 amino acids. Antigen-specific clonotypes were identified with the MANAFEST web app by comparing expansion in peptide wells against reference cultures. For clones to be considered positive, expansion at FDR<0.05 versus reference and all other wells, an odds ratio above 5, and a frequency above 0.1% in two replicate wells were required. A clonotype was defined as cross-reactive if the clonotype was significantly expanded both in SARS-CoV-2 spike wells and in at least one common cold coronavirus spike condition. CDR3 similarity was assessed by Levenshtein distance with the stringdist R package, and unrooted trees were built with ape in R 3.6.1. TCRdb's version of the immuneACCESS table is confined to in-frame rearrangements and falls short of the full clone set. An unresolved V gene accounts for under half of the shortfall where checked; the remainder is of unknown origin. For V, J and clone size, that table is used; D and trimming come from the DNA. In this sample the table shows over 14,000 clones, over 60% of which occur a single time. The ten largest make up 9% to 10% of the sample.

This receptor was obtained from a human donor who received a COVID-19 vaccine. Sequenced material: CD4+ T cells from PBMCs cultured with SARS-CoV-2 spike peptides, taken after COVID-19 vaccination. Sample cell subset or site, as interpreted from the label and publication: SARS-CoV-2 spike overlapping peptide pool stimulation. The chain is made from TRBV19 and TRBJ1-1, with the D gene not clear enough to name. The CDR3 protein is CASSPTTWNTEAFF. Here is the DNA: TGTGCCAGTAGTCCGACGACCTGGAACACTGAAGCTTTCTTT.